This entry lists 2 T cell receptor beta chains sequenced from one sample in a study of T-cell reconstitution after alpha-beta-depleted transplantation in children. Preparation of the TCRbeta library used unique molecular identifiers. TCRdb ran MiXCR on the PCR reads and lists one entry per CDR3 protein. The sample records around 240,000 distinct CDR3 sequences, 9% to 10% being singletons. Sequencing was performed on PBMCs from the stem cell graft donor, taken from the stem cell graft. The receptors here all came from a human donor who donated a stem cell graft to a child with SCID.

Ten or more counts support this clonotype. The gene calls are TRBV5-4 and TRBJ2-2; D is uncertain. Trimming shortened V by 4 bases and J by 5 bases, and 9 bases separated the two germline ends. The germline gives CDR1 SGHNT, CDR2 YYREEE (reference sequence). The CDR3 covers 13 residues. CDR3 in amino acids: CASSHRNTGELFF. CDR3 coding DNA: TGTGCCAGCAGCCATAGGAATACCGGGGAGCTGTTTTTT.

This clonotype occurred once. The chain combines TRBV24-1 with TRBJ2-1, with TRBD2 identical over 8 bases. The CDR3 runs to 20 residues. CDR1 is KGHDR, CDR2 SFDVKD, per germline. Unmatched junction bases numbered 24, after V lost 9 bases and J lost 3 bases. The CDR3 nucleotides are TGTGCCACCTCCCAAGAGGGGGTCGGCGGGGGGCACCCCTACTACAATGAGCAGTTCTTC. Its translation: CATSQEGVGGGHPYYNEQFF.